This entry features one TCR beta chain sequence. This record belongs to a study of cytomegalovirus exposure and HLA in healthy donors. The PCR ran on 60 Vbeta and 13 Jbeta primers. Produced via immunoSEQ multiplex PCR; TCRdb's table is partial and in-frame only. The sample lists about 100,000 clones; about 72% were seen once. The CDR3 contains 16 residues. The sample was PBMCs. V gene TRBV21-1 combines with J gene TRBJ2-1; the tabulated D call, TRBD1, remains unverified against the DNA. TRBV21-1 has pseudogene status. This receptor was taken from a woman in her sixties in good health and CMV-seropositive. The DNA of the CDR3 is TGTGCCAGCAGCAAAGGGGGACAGGGCCACGACAATGAGCAGTTCTTC. Protein: CASSKGGQGHDNEQFF.